Listed below are T cell receptor beta chains from one sample, sequenced in a study of control samples from healthy donors and cancer patients. Assay used: immunoSEQ multiplex PCR; TCRdb lists only in-frame clones, some missing. The repertoire has around 170,000 clones, around 94% of them found once; the top ten carry about 1.4%. Sequencing was performed on blood. Receptors were obtained from a man aged 25-45 years in good health. Both conserved end residues are part of each CDR3. The D gene is left open where the match is weak. Not every row has a clone size; where given, it reads once, few, many or a size class.

d_call j_call clone_size v_call cdr3_aa cdr3_nt
- TRBJ2-7 - TRBV5-5 CASSLSPVGEQYF TGTGCCAGCAGCTTATCCCCCGTCGGCGAGCAGTACTTC
- TRBJ2-3 - TRBV19 CASSTSGTYTDTQYF TGTGCCAGTAGTACCTCGGGCACCTACACAGATACGCAGTATTTT
TRBD2 TRBJ2-5 - TRBV6-7 CAFSLAGGKQETQYF TGTGCCTTTTCGCTAGCGGGAGGGAAGCAAGAGACCCAGTACTTC
- TRBJ2-1 - TRBV7-9 CASSPSTPRGGDEQFF TGTGCCAGCAGCCCTAGTACACCAAGGGGGGGGGATGAGCAGTTCTTC
- TRBJ2-2 - TRBV24-1 CATSRETGELFF TGTGCCACCAGTAGAGAGACCGGGGAGCTGTTTTTT
- TRBJ1-1 - TRBV10-3 CAIRDSLNTEAFF TGTGCCATCAGGGACAGTCTGAACACTGAAGCTTTCTTT
TRBD1 TRBJ1-5 once TRBV28 CASTTGTAYLNQPQHF TGTGCCAGCACCACAGGGACAGCCTATTTGAATCAGCCCCAGCATTTT
- TRBJ1-1 - TRBV5-1 CASSLGGQNTEAFF TGCGCCAGCAGCCTCGGGGGCCAGAACACTGAAGCTTTCTTT
TRBD2 TRBJ2-3 - TRBV5-1 CASSFLADTDTQYF TGCGCCAGCAGCTTTCTAGCGGACACAGATACGCAGTATTTT
- TRBJ2-7 - TRBV5-5 CASSLGTYEQYF TGTGCCAGCAGCTTGGGGACTTATGAGCAGTACTTC
- TRBJ1-6 - TRBV9 CASSAPGPLHF TGTGCCAGCAGCGCCCCTGGACCCCTCCACTTT
- TRBJ2-5 - TRBV19 CASSSTVGVKETQYF TGTGCCAGTAGTTCAACCGTGGGGGTGAAAGAGACCCAGTACTTC
- TRBJ2-3 - TRBV7-3 CASSLRPSGTDTQYF TGTGCCAGCAGCTTACGGCCTAGCGGCACAGATACGCAGTATTTT
TRBD1 TRBJ1-6 - TRBV18 CASSRGTGNNSPLHF TGTGCCAGCTCAAGGGGGACAGGGAATAATTCACCCCTCCACTTT
TRBD1 TRBJ2-5 - TRBV15 CATSRGQGVFRETQYF TGTGCCACCAGCAGAGGACAGGGGGTATTCCGAGAGACCCAGTACTTC
- TRBJ1-2 - TRBV27 CASSLSGLSYGYTF TGTGCCAGCAGTTTATCGGGTCTGTCCTATGGCTACACCTTC
- TRBJ2-3 - TRBV7-3 CASSLTRERDTQYF TGTGCCAGCAGCTTAACCAGAGAAAGAGATACGCAGTATTTT
- TRBJ1-2 - TRBV3-1/TRBV3-2 CASSQLSTGGYGYTF TGTGCCAGCAGCCAACTCTCGACGGGAGGTTATGGCTACACCTTC
TRBD2 TRBJ2-2 - TRBV3-1/TRBV3-2 CASSSASGTSNTGELFF TGTGCCAGCAGCTCAGCTAGCGGAACATCGAACACCGGGGAGCTGTTTTTT
TRBD2 TRBJ2-2 - TRBV3-1/TRBV3-2 CASSPWTSGRTGELFF TGTGCCAGCAGCCCGTGGACTAGCGGGAGAACCGGGGAGCTGTTTTTT
- TRBJ2-3 few TRBV2 CASSERDTQYF TGTGCCAGCAGTGAAAGAGATACGCAGTATTTT
TRBD2 TRBJ2-3 once TRBV11-2 CASSGSGGRADTQYF TGTGCCAGCAGCGGTAGCGGGGGGCGGGCAGATACGCAGTATTTT
TRBD1 TRBJ2-3 - TRBV5-1 CASRTGVDDTQYF TGCGCCAGCAGGACAGGGGTCGACGATACGCAGTATTTT
- TRBJ2-1 - TRBV19 CASSMGRGYYNEQFF TGTGCCAGTAGTATGGGCAGGGGATATTACAATGAGCAGTTCTTC
- TRBJ2-1 - TRBV19 CASRRTIYNEQFF TGTGCCAGTAGAAGGACTATCTACAATGAGCAGTTCTTC
- TRBJ2-3 few TRBV5-6 CASSLEEDTQYF TGTGCCAGCAGCTTGGAGGAAGATACGCAGTATTTT
- TRBJ1-1 - TRBV3-1/TRBV3-2 CASSQGRGIGTEAFF TGTGCCAGCAGCCAAGGAAGAGGCATAGGCACTGAAGCTTTCTTT
TRBD2 TRBJ2-7 once TRBV7-9 CASSGLLSRESDEQYF TGTGCCAGCAGCGGACTCCTTTCGCGGGAGAGCGACGAGCAGTACTTC
- TRBJ2-1 - TRBV5-1 CASSLAFSSYNEQFF TGCGCCAGCAGCTTGGCGTTTAGCTCCTACAATGAGCAGTTCTTC
- TRBJ2-7 - TRBV5-5 CASSLDTSPSYEQYF TGTGCCAGCAGCTTGGATACCTCCCCCTCCTACGAGCAGTACTTC
- TRBJ2-1 - TRBV27 CASSFMAVDEQFF TGTGCCAGCAGTTTTATGGCAGTTGATGAGCAGTTCTTC
TRBD1 TRBJ1-3 - TRBV3-1/TRBV3-2 CASSQEDRASGNTIYF TGTGCCAGCAGCCAAGAGGACAGGGCCTCTGGAAACACCATATATTTT
- TRBJ2-7 - TRBV7-2 CASSQTGLSPYEQYF TGTGCCAGCAGCCAAACAGGATTGAGTCCCTACGAGCAGTACTTC
- TRBJ2-1 - TRBV29-1 CSTLAHQQFF TGCAGCACTCTTGCGCATCAGCAGTTCTTC
- TRBJ2-3 - TRBV5-1 CASYQGGTQYF TGCGCCAGCTACCAAGGGGGTACGCAGTATTTT
- TRBJ1-5 - TRBV27 CASSIDRYSNQPQHF TGTGCCAGCAGCATCGACAGATATAGCAATCAGCCCCAGCATTTT